This T cell receptor (beta chain) was captured in a study of Graves' ophthalmopathy and Graves' hyperthyroidism. Researchers turned away patients with other autoimmune diseases, uncontrolled infections, pregnancy or lactation. The CDR3 is made up of 14 amino acids. Trimming cost V 4 bases and J 5 bases, with 15 bases left between them. The germline V gene encodes CDR1 SGHAT and CDR2 FQNNGV. This clonotype came up a few times. Its antigen is currently unknown. Regarding the study as a whole: Ophthalmopathy progression was predicted by the model at approximately 70% sensitivity and 72% to 80% specificity. Blood also contained most of the expanded thyroid clonotypes above 0.001 frequency.

The authors amplified TCR beta CDR3 regions from RNA transcripts. First-round RT-PCR with HTBI primers preceded a second-round multiplex PCR. One entry per CDR3 protein results from TCRdb running MiXCR on the multiplex PCR reads. The sample includes 650,000 to 900,000 distinct CDR3 sequences, roughly 40% of them seen just once. The specimen was peripheral blood. This clonotype originated in an adult man with Graves' ophthalmopathy. This chain connects TRBV11-2 to TRBJ2-7; D gene unclear. In DNA, the CDR3 is TGTGCCAGCAGCTCCCCGCAAGGGTCCCACGAGCAGTACTTC. Its protein product is CASSSPQGSHEQYF.